This TCR beta chain was sequenced in a study of shared clonotypes between healthy human individuals. Trimming at V came to 5 bases and at J to 2 bases, leaving 9 bases not matched to a gene. The CDR3 extends over 15 amino acids. Looked up from germline, CDR1 is MNHEY and CDR2 is SVGAGI. Researchers divided each subset's genomic DNA evenly across several immunoSEQ plates. Measured with immunoSEQ multiplex PCR; TCRdb has only the in-frame clones, and not every one. Among 490,000 or so clones listed, over 65% were seen once. This chain joins TRBV6-5 and TRBJ2-7; 7 nucleotides agree with TRBD1. The clonotype comes from a woman in her thirties or forties in good health. Some clones in this sample may be carry-over from other donors' samples. What was sequenced was PBMCs. CDR3 sequence (DNA): TGTGCCAGCAGTCGTACCGGGACAGACCCCTACGAGCAGTACTTC. It is translated as CASSRTGTDPYEQYF.